Sequencing of this T cell receptor (beta chain) was carried out in a study of OX40 agonist ivuxolimab in advanced cancers. Per the germline V gene, CDR1 is MDHEN and CDR2 is SYDVKM. The CDR3 length is 12 residues. Trimming cost V 2 bases and J 3 bases, with 5 bases left between them. The protocol was immunoSEQ multiplex PCR, while the TCRdb copy is restricted to in-frame clones and leaves out a portion. This sample has fewer than 90,000 clones, with almost 90% found just once. The chain recombines TRBV28 with TRBJ2-7; D is undetermined. Material: CD4+ or CD8+ T cells sorted from blood, obtained in a trial of the OX40 agonist ivuxolimab. The TCR comes from an adult with an advanced solid tumor such as melanoma, head and neck, liver or kidney cancer. CDR3 DNA: TGTGCCAGCAGTTTACCGTACTACGAGCAGTACTTC. Translated: CASSLPYYEQYF. Complete variable domain (other parts from reference TRBV28 and TRBJ2-7): DVKVTQSSRYLVKRTGEKVFLECVQDMDHENMFWYRQDPGLGLRLIYFSYDVKMKEKGDIPEGYSVSREKKERFSLILESASTNQTSMYLCASSLPYYEQYFGPGTRLTVT.